This entry lists 26 T cell receptor beta chains sequenced from one sample in a study of T cell responses to AZD1222 COVID-19 vaccine. Assay used: immunoSEQ multiplex PCR; TCRdb lists only in-frame clones, some missing. This table has 140,000 to 150,000 clones, nearly 95% appearing once. The sample in question was peripheral blood, obtained on day 0 of AZD1222 vaccination. These receptors originate from an adult in good health.

The V call is TRBV28, the J call TRBJ1-5; D possibly corresponds to TRBD1 (5 bases). The V and J ends lost 4 bases and 4 bases respectively, with 17 bases between them. The CDR3 has 16 residues. CDR1 is MDHEN, CDR2 SYDVKM, per germline. CDR3: CASSYPTGGENQPQHF. CDR3 DNA sequence: TGTGCCAGCAGTTACCCCACCGGGGGGGAGAATCAGCCCCAGCATTTT.

This chain links TRBV5-1 with TRBJ2-5, with D tentatively TRBD2 (6 bases). The germline V and J ends were trimmed by 3 bases and 5 bases, with 11 bases remaining between them. The CDR3 is made up of 13 amino acids. CDR1 is SGHRS and CDR2 is YFSETQ in the germline V gene. The CDR3 loop is CASSSGEVETQYF. The CDR3 nucleotides read TGCGCCAGCAGCTCCGGGGAGGTGGAGACCCAGTACTTC.

The chain couples TRBV11-2 to TRBJ2-1; 12 bases agree with TRBD2. V shed 8 bases, J shed 3 bases, and the junction held 5 bases outside the gene matches. CDR1 and CDR2 (germline): SGHAT, FQNNGV. This CDR3 has 15 residues. The CDR3 DNA reads as TGTGCCAGCGGAATGACTAGCGGGGGCTACAATGAGCAGTTCTTC. This encodes CASGMTSGGYNEQFF.

This clone came up once. This chain joins TRBV6-2 or TRBV6-3 and TRBJ2-7, with D perhaps matching TRBD2 (5 bases). The CDR3 covers 17 residues. Trimming cost V 2 bases and J 2 bases, with 19 bases left between them. The germline CDR1 and CDR2 sequences are MNHEY and SVGEGT. The chain's CDR3 is CASSYPLLRGPPYEQYF. DNA of the CDR3: TGTGCCAGCAGTTACCCCCTTCTACGGGGTCCCCCCTACGAGCAGTACTTC.

The count of this clone is one. The junction departs from germline at one end; a sequencing error may be responsible. The chain carries TRBV6-1 and TRBJ1-6; D is uncertain. Germline V lookup: CDR1 MNHNS, CDR2 SASEGT. CDR3 length: 12 residues. Here the CDR3 reads CASSESMVGVRF. For the CDR3, the DNA is TGTGCCAGCAGTGAATCGATGGTTGGGGTCCGCTTT.

The chain uses TRBV18 and TRBJ1-5; 8 positions match TRBD1. V shed 3 bases, J shed 1 base, and the junction held 8 bases outside the gene matches. There are 17 residues in the CDR3. Germline CDR1 is KGHSH and CDR2 is LQKENI. Here the CDR3 reads CASSPLAGGRSNQPQHF. The CDR3 DNA is TGTGCCAGCTCACCCCTCGCAGGGGGCAGGAGCAATCAGCCCCAGCATTTT.

This sequence joins TRBV6-4 and TRBJ2-1, with TRBD1 matching 10 bases. The J segment lost 5 bases and the V segment lost 5 bases, leaving 6 bases of the junction unmatched. This CDR3 contains 15 residues. Germline assignment: CDR1 MRHNA and CDR2 SNTAGT. The DNA of the CDR3 is TGTGCCAGCAGTCTCGACAGGGGGCATCACAATGAGCAGTTCTTC. Amino acid sequence: CASSLDRGHHNEQFF.

The gene calls are TRBV29-1 and TRBJ1-2; D might be TRBD1 (6 bases). V gave up 6 bases and J gave up 4 bases, with 15 bases separating them. The CDR3 has 13 amino acids. Germline CDR1 is SQVTM and CDR2 is ANQGSEA. For the CDR3, the DNA is TGCAGCGTACCAAGGGGGGGGGCCTATGGCTACACCTTC. Amino acids: CSVPRGGAYGYTF.

In its sample, this clone was seen once. This sequence joins TRBV28 and TRBJ1-4, with a possible D match to TRBD1 (5 bases). Deletions cut 6 bases from V and 8 bases from J, with 16 bases between. Germline-derived CDR1 and CDR2 are MDHEN and SYDVKM. The CDR3 runs 14 residues. CDR3 sequence (DNA): TGTGCCAGCAGGTATCAGGGAAGGTACGAAAAACTGTTTTTT. Residues: CASRYQGRYEKLFF.

The chain is built from TRBV12-3 or TRBV12-4 and TRBJ2-1, with a tentative D call TRBD1 (6 bases). This CDR3 contains 12 residues. V dropped 5 bases and J dropped 12 bases, with 14 bases sitting between them. For the CDR3, the DNA is TGTGCCAGCAGTACCCCAGGGGTGGGGCAGTTCTTC. It translates to CASSTPGVGQFF.

V and J are TRBV9 and TRBJ2-7; D is uncertain. The CDR3 has 13 amino acids. From germline, CDR1 is SGDLS and CDR2 YYNGEE. With 0 bases removed from V and 2 bases from J, the gap between germline ends came to 6 bases. The CDR3 reads CASSVAPTYEQYF. The DNA for the CDR3 is TGTGCCAGCAGCGTAGCCCCGACCTACGAGCAGTACTTC.

The gene calls are TRBV12-3 or TRBV12-4 and TRBJ1-5, with D perhaps matching TRBD1 (5 bases). The CDR3 extends over 12 amino acids. V shed 7 bases and J shed 5 bases, with 9 bases lying between them. The CDR3 coding sequence is TGTGCCAGCAAACAGGCGGATCAGCCCCAGCATTTT. Its protein product is CASKQADQPQHF.

The rearrangement links TRBV19 to TRBJ1-1, with D tentatively TRBD1 (6 bases). V was pared by 5 bases and J by 6 bases, with 13 bases between. CDR1 and CDR2 from the germline V gene are LNHDA and SQIVND (reference sequence). The CDR3 contains 13 residues. CDR3 in amino acids: CASSPRGMAEAFF. CDR3 coding DNA: TGTGCCAGTAGTCCGAGGGGGATGGCTGAAGCTTTCTTT.

In this sample, this clone turned up once. Here the CDR3 reads CSVRGGRDSGANVLTF. The CDR3 nucleotides read TGCAGCGTCCGAGGGGGCCGGGACTCTGGGGCCAACGTCCTGACTTTC. The J gene is TRBJ2-6, the V gene TRBV29-1; 7 bases fit TRBD1. In germline, CDR1 is SQVTM, CDR2 ANQGSEA. V lost 6 bases and J lost 0; bases outside the gene matches: 8. This CDR3 is 16 amino acids long.

This clone has only one observation. The chain has TRBV20-1 and TRBJ1-6; no clear D gene. In germline, CDR1 is DFQATT, CDR2 SNEGSKA (reference sequence). Trimming took 3 bases from V and 7 from J, leaving 10 bases between them. The CDR3 spans 13 residues. The CDR3: CSASAGFNSPLHF. The CDR3 coding sequence is TGCAGTGCTAGTGCTGGTTTCAATTCACCCCTCCACTTT.

This clone was observed a handful of times. The V gene is TRBV28, the J gene TRBJ2-7; D remains ambiguous. The ends were cut back, 1 base at V and 0 bases at J, with 10 bases in the middle. CDR3 length: 15 amino acids. Germline V gene sequence: CDR1 MDHEN, CDR2 SYDVKM. CDR3 region: CASSLSRIISYEQYF. The CDR3 DNA sequence: TGTGCCAGCAGTTTATCTAGGATTATCTCCTACGAGCAGTACTTC.

The gene calls are TRBV4-1 and TRBJ1-1; D may be TRBD1 (6 bases). Trimming left V 1 base short and J 5 bases short, with 8 bases between. CDR3 length equals 13 residues. In germline, CDR1 is MGHRA, CDR2 YSYEKL. This CDR3 reads CASSQGRGTEAFF. CDR3 sequence (DNA): TGCGCCAGCAGCCAAGGGAGGGGGACTGAAGCTTTCTTT.

The chain has TRBV6-5 and TRBJ1-2; TRBD1 might be the D (5 bases). Germline loops: CDR1 MNHEY, CDR2 SVGAGI. The CDR3 totals 14 residues. V lost 6 bases, J lost 3 bases, and 14 bases lay in between. Here the CDR3 DNA reads TGTGCCAGCAGCGATGAAGGGGTCGACTATGGCTACACCTTC. This codes for CASSDEGVDYGYTF.

The chain links TRBV15 to TRBJ2-7; 12 positions match TRBD2. J was trimmed by 10 bases and V by 1 base; bases with no gene match: 5. CDR1 LNHNV and CDR2 YYDKDF come from the germline V gene (reference sequence). The length of the CDR3 is 14 residues. Here the CDR3 reads CATSRGLAGAQQYF. Written as DNA, the CDR3 is TGTGCCACCAGCAGAGGACTAGCGGGAGCACAACAGTACTTC.

This chain joins TRBV4-2 and TRBJ2-5; weak D call: TRBD2 (5 bases). V lost 1 base to trimming and J lost 4 bases, with 19 bases between them. The CDR3 totals 17 residues. CDR1 and CDR2 from the germline V gene are LGHNA and YNFKEQ. The CDR3 nucleotides read TGTGCCAGCAGCCAAGTGGGTCGGCGGCTGGGGAGAGAGACCCAGTACTTC. It yields the protein CASSQVGRRLGRETQYF.

The chain has TRBV5-1 and TRBJ1-4; D gene ambiguous. This CDR3 region has 13 residues. Germline CDR1 SGHRS, CDR2 YFSETQ. With 3 bases removed from V and 4 bases from J, the gap between germline ends came to 7 bases. The CDR3 DNA reads as TGCGCCAGCAGCTCAGGTGTTAATGAAAAACTGTTTTTT. Encoded protein: CASSSGVNEKLFF.

The genes are TRBV28 and TRBJ1-3, with 8 nucleotides matching TRBD1. The CDR3 extends over 14 amino acids. Germline CDR1 MDHEN, CDR2 SYDVKM. V dropped 7 bases and J dropped 3; count of bases not matched to a gene: 5. In nucleotides, the CDR3 is TGTGCCAGCACCTCCAGGGGGCTTGGAAACACCATATATTTT. Its translation is CASTSRGLGNTIYF.

A single count supports this clone. The chain is built from TRBV29-1 and TRBJ2-7; D perhaps matches TRBD1 (5 bases). Looked up from germline, CDR1 is SQVTM and CDR2 is ANQGSEA. Between the trimmed V and J ends, which lost 4 bases and 3 bases, there was a span of 10 bases. The length of the CDR3 is 12 residues. The CDR3 DNA reads as TGCAGCGTTGTGACAGAAATCTACGAGCAGTACTTC. Translation: CSVVTEIYEQYF.

The V and J genes are TRBV11-2 and TRBJ2-2; 8 bases align to TRBD1. Germline V lookup: CDR1 SGHAT, CDR2 FQNNGV. The CDR3 is made up of 18 amino acids. After removal of 4 bases from V and 1 base from J, the junction contained 11 bases not matched to a gene. The CDR3 bases are TGTGCCAGCAGCTCCAACCAACCAGGGGGCTTGAACACCGGGGAGCTGTTTTTT. Amino acids: CASSSNQPGGLNTGELFF.

The sample holds a few counts of this clone. The chain carries TRBV18 and TRBJ2-7; possibly TRBD1 or TRBD2 for D (5 bases each). Germline V CDR1 and CDR2: KGHSH, LQKENI. The V and J ends lost 6 bases and 5 bases respectively, with 17 bases between them. This CDR3 spans 14 amino acids. Here the CDR3 reads CASSRDGGGHEQYF. The CDR3 coding sequence is TGTGCCAGCTCCCGGGACGGCGGCGGCCACGAGCAGTACTTC.

The V and J genes are TRBV28 and TRBJ2-7; 8 bases fit TRBD2. After removal of 5 bases from V and 0 bases from J, the junction contained 9 bases not matched to a gene. The CDR3 runs 16 residues. Germline CDR1 reads MDHEN; CDR2 reads SYDVKM. CDR3 nucleotide sequence: TGTGCCAGCAGTAGTGATTCCGGGACTAGCTCCTACGAGCAGTACTTC. It translates to CASSSDSGTSSYEQYF. Together with reference TRBV28 and TRBJ2-7, the CDR3 gives the full variable domain: DVKVTQSSRYLVKRTGEKVFLECVQDMDHENMFWYRQDPGLGLRLIYFSYDVKMKEKGDIPEGYSVSREKKERFSLILESASTNQTSMYLCASSSDSGTSSYEQYFGPGTRLTVT.